This TCR beta chain was sequenced during a study of neurological immune-mediated disorders. A few counts support this clonotype. Antigen unknown. CDR1 and CDR2 (germline): SGHTA, FQGNSA. This CDR3 comprises 16 residues. The V gene lost 1 base and the J gene lost 0 bases, with 10 bases spanning the gap. From the 5' RACE reads, TCRdb called clonotypes with MiXCR, one entry per CDR3 protein. The sample records about 66,000 distinct CDR3 sequences, roughly 5.5% being singletons. Study-wide results and caveats: It was HTLV-1-associated myelopathy that showed the most TCR clonal expansion, while multiple sclerosis showed the least, falling below healthy controls. According to phylogenetic grouping, one related-CDR3 cluster, a possible signature, contained the repertoires of 18 of 34 multiple sclerosis patients.

The sequenced sample consisted of PBMCs. This clonotype was obtained from a woman in her thirties with multiple sclerosis. The V call is TRBV7-2, the J call TRBJ1-3; D not resolved. The CDR3 region is CASSLDGGRSGNTIYF. The CDR3 coding sequence is TGTGCCAGCAGCTTAGATGGCGGCCGCTCTGGAAACACCATATATTTT.